The 2 T cell receptor beta chains given below trace back to one sample, sequenced in a study of metastatic and nonmetastatic thyroid tumors. Each patient came to thyroid surgery without any prior treatment (of any kind). Using MiXCR, TCRdb re-called clones from the PCR reads. The sample contains roughly 30,000 clones, 10% to 12% of which appear only once. Material for sequencing was blood. These receptors were collected from a female donor with papillary thyroid cancer or a benign thyroid nodule (not recorded which). Some clones in this sample may be carry-over from other donors' samples.

In its sample, this clone ranks as medium-sized. CDR3 DNA: TGTGCCAGCAGTCTCAAGGGGTTCACCGGGGAGCTGTTTTTT. This encodes CASSLKGFTGELFF. V and J are TRBV27 and TRBJ2-2; D may be TRBD1 (5 bases). The V and J ends lost 5 bases and 4 bases respectively, with 11 bases between them. Germline assignment: CDR1 MNHEY and CDR2 SMNVEV (reference sequence). The CDR3 totals 14 residues.

The chain joins TRBV4-3 to TRBJ2-2; maybe TRBD1 (7 bases). The CDR3 extends over 17 amino acids. The germline gives CDR1 LGHNA, CDR2 YSLEER. V shed 5 bases and J shed 7 bases, with 23 bases lying between them. This CDR3 is CASSERGQGGLSGELFF. CDR3 sequence (DNA): TGCGCCAGCAGCGAAAGGGGGCAGGGGGGTCTGAGCGGGGAGCTGTTTTTT.